Listed below are T cell receptor beta chains from one sample, sequenced in a study of post-analysis software for immune sequencing data. MiXCR was run by TCRdb on the PCR reads, yielding one entry per CDR3 protein. The sample has roughly 620,000 distinct CDR3 sequences, 44% seen once. The sequenced sample consisted of blood. The receptor source for this set is a girl under 18 with multiple sclerosis. The CDR3 runs from the conserved cysteine through the conserved F or W. Each record gives: clone size, J gene, D gene, V gene, CDR3 protein, CDR3 DNA. The D gene is left open where the match is weak. Clone size is given for some rows only: seen once, a few or many times, or a class if the clone is expanded.

clone_size: -
j_call: TRBJ1-4
d_call: -
v_call: TRBV6-1
cdr3_aa: CASRERQGVMGEKLFF
cdr3_nt: TGTGCCAGCAGGGAAAGGCAGGGTGTTATGGGGGAAAAACTGTTTTTT

clone_size: -
j_call: TRBJ2-1
d_call: -
v_call: TRBV29-1
cdr3_aa: CSVDSGDEQFF
cdr3_nt: TGCAGCGTTGATTCAGGGGATGAGCAGTTCTTC

clone_size: -
j_call: TRBJ2-1
d_call: TRBD2
v_call: TRBV7-2
cdr3_aa: CASSLESLAGIPEQFF
cdr3_nt: TGTGCCAGCAGCTTAGAGTCACTAGCGGGAATACCTGAGCAGTTCTTC

clone_size: few
j_call: TRBJ2-1
d_call: TRBD1
v_call: TRBV20-1
cdr3_aa: CSASGQDYNEQFF
cdr3_nt: TGCAGTGCAAGTGGACAGGATTACAATGAGCAGTTCTTC

clone_size: once
j_call: TRBJ2-7
d_call: -
v_call: TRBV12-3/TRBV12-4
cdr3_aa: CASSRLDRLEQYF
cdr3_nt: TGTGCCAGCAGCCGATTAGACCGTTTGGAGCAGTACTTC

clone_size: -
j_call: TRBJ2-7
d_call: -
v_call: TRBV6-1
cdr3_aa: CASPEWRAYEQYF
cdr3_nt: TGTGCCAGTCCCGAATGGAGGGCCTACGAGCAGTACTTC

clone_size: few
j_call: TRBJ2-3
d_call: TRBD2
v_call: TRBV10-2
cdr3_aa: CASSWTSPNPDTQYF
cdr3_nt: TGCGCCAGCAGTTGGACTAGTCCCAACCCAGATACGCAGTATTTT

clone_size: few
j_call: TRBJ2-7
d_call: -
v_call: TRBV12-3/TRBV12-4
cdr3_aa: CASSLQDSYEQYF
cdr3_nt: TGTGCCAGCAGTTTACAGGACTCCTACGAGCAGTACTTC

clone_size: -
j_call: TRBJ2-1
d_call: -
v_call: TRBV29-1
cdr3_aa: CSALVRRNNEQFF
cdr3_nt: TGCAGCGCCCTAGTACGGAGAAACAATGAGCAGTTCTTC

clone_size: few
j_call: TRBJ2-5
d_call: -
v_call: TRBV7-2
cdr3_aa: CASSSWTQETQYF
cdr3_nt: TGTGCCAGCAGCTCGTGGACGCAAGAGACCCAGTACTTC

clone_size: -
j_call: TRBJ1-2
d_call: -
v_call: TRBV12-3/TRBV12-4
cdr3_aa: CASSLRAGHYGYTF
cdr3_nt: TGTGCCAGCAGTTTACGCGCAGGCCACTATGGCTACACCTTC

clone_size: few
j_call: TRBJ1-4
d_call: TRBD1
v_call: TRBV7-8
cdr3_aa: CASSSGQATNEKLFF
cdr3_nt: TGTGCCAGCAGCTCCGGACAGGCAACTAATGAAAAACTGTTTTTT

clone_size: few
j_call: TRBJ1-2
d_call: -
v_call: TRBV5-1
cdr3_aa: CASSSSGNGYTF
cdr3_nt: TGCGCCAGCAGCTCATCGGGAAATGGCTACACCTTC